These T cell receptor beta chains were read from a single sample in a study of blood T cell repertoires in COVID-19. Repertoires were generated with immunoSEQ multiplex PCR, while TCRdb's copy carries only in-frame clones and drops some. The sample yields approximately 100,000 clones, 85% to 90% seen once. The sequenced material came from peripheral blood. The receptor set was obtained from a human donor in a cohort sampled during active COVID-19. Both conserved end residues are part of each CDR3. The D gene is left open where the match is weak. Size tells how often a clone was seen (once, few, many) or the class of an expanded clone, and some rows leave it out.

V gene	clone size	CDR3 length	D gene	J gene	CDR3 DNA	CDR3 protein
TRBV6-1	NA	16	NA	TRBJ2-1	TGTGCCAGCAGTGAATCCCTAGCGTTAGTCTACAATGAGCAGTTCTTC	CASSESLALVYNEQFF
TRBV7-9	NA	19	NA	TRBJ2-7	TGTGCCAGCAGCCTCGAGGGACAACGAACCCCTAAGAACTCCTACGAGCAGTACTTC	CASSLEGQRTPKNSYEQYF
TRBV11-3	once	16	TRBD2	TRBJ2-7	TGTGCCAGCAGCTCGGGACTAGCGGGGGGACATTACGAGCAGTACTTC	CASSSGLAGGHYEQYF
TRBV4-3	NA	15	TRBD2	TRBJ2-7	TGCGCCAGCAGCCAAGATTTCGGGGGACTATACGAGCAGTACTTC	CASSQDFGGLYEQYF
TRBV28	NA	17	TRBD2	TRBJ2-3	TGTGCCAGCAGTTTCTTGGCGGGGGGGCCAAACACAGATACGCAGTATTTT	CASSFLAGGPNTDTQYF
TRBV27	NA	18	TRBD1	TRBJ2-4	TGTGCCAGCAGTTTAGGACAGGGGGGAGCTCTAGCCAAAAACATTCAGTACTTC	CASSLGQGGALAKNIQYF
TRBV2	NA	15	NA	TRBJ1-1	TGTGCCAGCAGTGTTTCCCCGGCGGAGAACACTGAAGCTTTCTTT	CASSVSPAENTEAFF
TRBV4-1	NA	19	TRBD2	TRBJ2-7	TGCGCCAGCAGCCCAAGAACGCCCGGGACTAGCGAAAATTGGAGCGAGCAGTACTTC	CASSPRTPGTSENWSEQYF
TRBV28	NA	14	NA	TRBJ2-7	TGTGCCAGCAGTCCGGGAGTCCTAGGCTACGAGCAGTACTTC	CASSPGVLGYEQYF
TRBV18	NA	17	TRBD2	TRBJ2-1	TGTGCCAGCTCACCACCAAGAGCGGGAGCGGCTTACAATGAGCAGTTCTTC	CASSPPRAGAAYNEQFF
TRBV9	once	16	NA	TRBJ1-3	TGTGCCAGCAGCTTGGGGACTGCTATACCTGGAAACACCATATATTTT	CASSLGTAIPGNTIYF
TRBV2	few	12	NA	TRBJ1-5	TGTGCCAGCAGTGTTCAGGCCCAGCCCCAGCATTTT	CASSVQAQPQHF
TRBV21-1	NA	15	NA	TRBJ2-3	TGTGCCAGCAGCAAGATTGGGGCTTCGAGAGATACGCAGTATTTT	CASSKIGASRDTQYF
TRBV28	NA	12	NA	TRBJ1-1	TGTGCCAGCAGGAGGGACATCACTGAAGCTTTCTTT	CASRRDITEAFF
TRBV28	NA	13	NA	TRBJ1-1	TGTGCCAGCAGTTTATCCCCACATAGGGAGGCTTTCTTT	CASSLSPHREAFF
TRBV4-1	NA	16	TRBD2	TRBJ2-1	TGCGCCAGCAGCCAAGAACCTAGCGGGAGATACAATGAGCAGTTCTTC	CASSQEPSGRYNEQFF
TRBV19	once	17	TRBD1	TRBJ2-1	TGTGCCAGTAGTATAGGGTCAGGGGGCAAAACCTACAATGAGCAGTTCTTC	CASSIGSGGKTYNEQFF
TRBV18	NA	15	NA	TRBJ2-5	TGTGCCAGCTCACCACCGGCTAGCGCGAGGGAGACCCAGTACTTC	CASSPPASARETQYF
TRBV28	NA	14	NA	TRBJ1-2	TGTGCCAGCAGTTTGCCAGGCACTAACTATGGCTACACCTTC	CASSLPGTNYGYTF
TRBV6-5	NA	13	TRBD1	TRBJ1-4	TGTGCCAGCAGACGGACAGGGAATGAAAAACTGTTTTTT	CASRRTGNEKLFF
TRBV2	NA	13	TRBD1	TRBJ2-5	TGTGCCAGCAACCTTGGGACAGGAGAGACCCAGTACTTC	CASNLGTGETQYF
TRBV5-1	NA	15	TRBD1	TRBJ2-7	TGCGCCAGCAGCCCGGGACAGGGGGCATCCTACGAGCAGTACTTC	CASSPGQGASYEQYF
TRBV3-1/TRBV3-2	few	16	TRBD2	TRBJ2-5	TGTGCCAGCAGCCAAGCGTTAGCGGGGCCTCAAGAGACCCAGTACTTC	CASSQALAGPQETQYF
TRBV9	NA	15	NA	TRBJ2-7	TGTGCCAGCAGCGTAGAGGGGGGGGCCTCCTACGAGCAGTACTTC	CASSVEGGASYEQYF
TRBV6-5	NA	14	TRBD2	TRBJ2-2	TGTGCCAGCAGGCTAGCGGGGGGGACCGGGGAGCTGTTTTTT	CASRLAGGTGELFF
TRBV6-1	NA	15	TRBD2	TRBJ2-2	TGTGCCAGCAGTGAACGGACTAGCGGGGCCGGGGAGCTGTTTTTT	CASSERTSGAGELFF
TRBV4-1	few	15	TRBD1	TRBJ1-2	TGCGCCAGCAGCCAAAGACAGGGGTCACCCCTCGGCTACACCTTC	CASSQRQGSPLGYTF
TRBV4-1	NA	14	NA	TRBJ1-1	TGCGCCAGCAGCCAAGTCTATCAGAACACTGAAGCTTTCTTT	CASSQVYQNTEAFF
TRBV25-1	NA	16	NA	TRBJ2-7	TGTGCCAGCAGTGTTTGGCGAGGGAAGATTTGCTACGAGCAGTACTTC	CASSVWRGKICYEQYF
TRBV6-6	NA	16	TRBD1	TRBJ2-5	TGTGCCAGCAGTTCCCGACAGGGCATACCCCAAGAGACCCAGTACTTC	CASSSRQGIPQETQYF
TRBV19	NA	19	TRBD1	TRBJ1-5	TGTGCCAGTAGTATAGAGCCCCCGGACAGGGAGGTGAGCAATCAGCCCCAGCATTTT	CASSIEPPDREVSNQPQHF
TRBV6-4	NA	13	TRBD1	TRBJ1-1	TGTGCCAGCAGTCGGACAGGGAACACTGAAGCTTTCTTT	CASSRTGNTEAFF
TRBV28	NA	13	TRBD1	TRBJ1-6	TGTGCCAGCAGGGTAGGGGGCCTAGGACCCCTCCACTTT	CASRVGGLGPLHF
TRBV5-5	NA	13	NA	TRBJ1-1	TGTGCCAGCAGCAATCAGGGGAACACTGAAGCTTTCTTT	CASSNQGNTEAFF
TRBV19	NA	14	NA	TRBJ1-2	TGTGCCAGTAGGGAACAGGGCGGTCACGATGGCTACACCTTC	CASREQGGHDGYTF
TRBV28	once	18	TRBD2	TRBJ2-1	TGTGCCAGCAGTTTATCCTCCCTTCGCGGGAGGGGCAACAATGAGCAGTTCTTC	CASSLSSLRGRGNNEQFF
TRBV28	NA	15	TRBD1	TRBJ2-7	TGTGCCAGCAGTTTGTCCGGGACAGGGACCTACGAGCAGTACTTC	CASSLSGTGTYEQYF
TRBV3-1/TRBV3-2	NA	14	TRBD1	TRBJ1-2	TGTGCCAGCAGCCCTCGAGGGACAGACTATGGCTACACCTTC	CASSPRGTDYGYTF
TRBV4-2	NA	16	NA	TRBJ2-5	TGTGCCAGCAGCCGTCGCCTCTCAGACTTCCAAGAGACCCAGTACTTC	CASSRRLSDFQETQYF
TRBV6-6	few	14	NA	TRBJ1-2	TGTGCCAGCTCTTTACGGGGGGGGGACTATGGCTACACCTTC	CASSLRGGDYGYTF
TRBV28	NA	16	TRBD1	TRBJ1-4	TGTGCCAGCAGTCGCCTCCGACAGGGGGCGGAGGAAAAACTGTTTTTT	CASSRLRQGAEEKLFF
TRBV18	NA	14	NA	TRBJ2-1	TGTGCCAGCTCACCACTGATCCTAAACTCTGAGCAGTTCTTC	CASSPLILNSEQFF
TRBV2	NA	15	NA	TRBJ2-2	TGTGCCAGCCAGCAGGGGAGGGGGAACACCGGGGAGCTGTTTTTT	CASQQGRGNTGELFF
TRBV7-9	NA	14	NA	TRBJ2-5	TGTGCCAGCAGCTTAGTGGACAGCCAAGAGACCCAGTACTTC	CASSLVDSQETQYF
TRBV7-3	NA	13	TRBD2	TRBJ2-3	TGTGCCAGCAGTTTTACGGGAGGGGATACGCAGTATTTT	CASSFTGGDTQYF
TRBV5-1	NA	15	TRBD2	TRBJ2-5	TGCGCCAGCAGCTTGACGGGAGGGTATGGAGAGACCCAGTACTTC	CASSLTGGYGETQYF
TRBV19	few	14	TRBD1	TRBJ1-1	TGTGCCAGTAGTCTACAGGGGAAGGTCACTGAAGCTTTCTTT	CASSLQGKVTEAFF
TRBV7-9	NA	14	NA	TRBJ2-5	TGTGCCAGCAGACAAGCTGGAGGCCAAGAGACCCAGTACTTC	CASRQAGGQETQYF
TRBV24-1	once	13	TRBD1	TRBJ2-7	TGTGCCACCAGTGCGCGACAGGGGAACGAGCAGTACTTC	CATSARQGNEQYF
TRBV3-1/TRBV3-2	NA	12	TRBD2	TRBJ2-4	TGTGCCAGCAGCCAGGGGGGGAACATTCAGTACTTC	CASSQGGNIQYF